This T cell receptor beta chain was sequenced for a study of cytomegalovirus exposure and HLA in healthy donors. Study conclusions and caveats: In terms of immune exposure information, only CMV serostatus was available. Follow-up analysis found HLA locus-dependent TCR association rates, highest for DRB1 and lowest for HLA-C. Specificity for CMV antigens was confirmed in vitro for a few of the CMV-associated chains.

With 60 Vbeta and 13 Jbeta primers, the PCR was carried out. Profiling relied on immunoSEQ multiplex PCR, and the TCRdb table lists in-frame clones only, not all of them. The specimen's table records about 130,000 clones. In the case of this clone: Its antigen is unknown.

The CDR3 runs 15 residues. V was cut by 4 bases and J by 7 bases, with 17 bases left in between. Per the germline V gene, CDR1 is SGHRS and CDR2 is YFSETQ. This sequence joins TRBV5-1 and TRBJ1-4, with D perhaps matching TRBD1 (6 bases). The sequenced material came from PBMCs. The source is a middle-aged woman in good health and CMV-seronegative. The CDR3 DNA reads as TGCGCCAGCAGCGAAAGGGGGGGTTTAGGTGAAAAACTGTTTTTT. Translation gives CASSERGGLGEKLFF.